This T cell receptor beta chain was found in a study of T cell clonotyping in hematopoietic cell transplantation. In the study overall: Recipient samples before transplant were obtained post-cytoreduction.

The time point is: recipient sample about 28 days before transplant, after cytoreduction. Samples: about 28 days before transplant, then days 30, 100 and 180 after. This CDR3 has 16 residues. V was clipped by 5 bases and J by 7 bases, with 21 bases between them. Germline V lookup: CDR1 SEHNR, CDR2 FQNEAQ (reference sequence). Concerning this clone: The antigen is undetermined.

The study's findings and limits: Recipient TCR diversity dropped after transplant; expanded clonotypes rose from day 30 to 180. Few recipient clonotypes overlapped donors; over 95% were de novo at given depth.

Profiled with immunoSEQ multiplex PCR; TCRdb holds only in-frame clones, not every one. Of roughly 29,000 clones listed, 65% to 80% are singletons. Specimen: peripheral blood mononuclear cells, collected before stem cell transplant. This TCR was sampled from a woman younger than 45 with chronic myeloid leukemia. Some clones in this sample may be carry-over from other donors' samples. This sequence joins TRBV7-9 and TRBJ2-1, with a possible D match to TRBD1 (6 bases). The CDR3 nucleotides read TGTGCCAGCAGCACCCCAGGGACAACTTGGGTAAATGAGCAGTTCTTC. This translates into CASSTPGTTWVNEQFF.